These T cell receptor beta chains were read from a single sample in a study of blood T cells in healthy people across ages. Each CDR3 protein is one row after TCRdb ran MiXCR on the 5' RACE reads. The repertoire consists of under 850,000 distinct CDR3 sequences, with 36% occurring once and the leading ten covering under 15%. Sequenced: blood. The source is a man younger than 30 in good health. CDR3s leave out the opening cysteine and the closing phenylalanine or tryptophan. Fields, in order: J gene, V gene, clone size, CDR3 protein. Clone size is shown for a subset of rows, as once, few, many or a class of expanded clone.

TRBJ2-6 | TRBV7-2 | . | ASSMGQGKVSGANVLT
TRBJ2-7 | TRBV5-1 | . | ASSAQGFSSYEQY
TRBJ1-6 | TRBV2 | . | ASSLAEGSSYNSPLH
TRBJ1-2 | TRBV20-1 | few | SARDAQGAIYGYT
TRBJ2-5 | TRBV20-1 | once | SATLIAGGFQETQY
TRBJ1-1 | TRBV6-5 | many | ASSYSRVNTEAF
TRBJ2-3 | TRBV29-1 | . | SVRSGSDTQY
TRBJ1-4 | TRBV3-1 | few | ASSQGINEKLF
. | TRBV9 | . | ASSVAPVYEQY
TRBJ1-6 | TRBV4-3 | many | ASSHRSAESPLH
TRBJ2-3 | TRBV20-1 | . | SASDPGRVPATQY
TRBJ2-3 | TRBV4-2 | . | ASSLLGGSDTQY
TRBJ1-2 | TRBV29-1 | few | SVSGDRGLSNYGYT
TRBJ2-5 | TRBV10-3 | . | AIRSDKGQETQY
TRBJ2-1 | TRBV12-3/TRBV12-4 | . | ASKPGRDYNGQF
TRBJ2-5 | TRBV5-5 | few | ASSLAGGASETQY
TRBJ1-2 | TRBV7-9 | . | ASSPEQGFGYT
TRBJ1-3 | TRBV5-6 | few | ASSRRQPNSGNTIY
TRBJ1-2 | TRBV6-6 | . | ASSYDSLNYGYT
TRBJ1-1 | TRBV4-3 | few | ASSQALSRGEAF
TRBJ1-1 | TRBV12-3/TRBV12-4 | once | ASRGRLAEAF
TRBJ2-3 | TRBV5-1 | . | ASSFERGSTDMQY
. | TRBV15 | . | ATSREKAGDSYNEQY
TRBJ2-5 | TRBV2 | many | ARGRDKETQY
TRBJ1-1 | TRBV11-2 | . | ASSLSGEVAEAF
TRBJ1-2 | TRBV25-1 | few | ASSVQAGGYT
TRBJ2-3 | TRBV7-9 | few | ASSDRTGTDTQY
TRBJ1-5 | TRBV7-2 | many | ASSLGGVNQPQH
TRBJ2-3 | TRBV29-1 | . | SVIISGGWPTSTDTQY
TRBJ2-7 | TRBV9 | few | ASSVGQGTHEQY
TRBJ2-7 | TRBV27 | . | ASSLNGGHYEQY
TRBJ1-2 | TRBV12-3/TRBV12-4 | . | ASTNRLKRYGYT
TRBJ1-1 | TRBV20-1 | few | SAREAGEVEAF
TRBJ2-1 | TRBV7-7 | many | ASSLAGGQNEQF
TRBJ1-5 | TRBV7-2 | . | ASSFLGGFNQPQH
TRBJ2-1 | TRBV18 | few | ASSPPAGGLYNEQF
TRBJ2-1 | TRBV27 | . | ASSSPGQGANEQF
TRBJ2-7 | TRBV12-3/TRBV12-4 | . | ASSQGAARLSYEQY
TRBJ2-5 | TRBV2 | many | ASLVETQY
TRBJ2-6 | TRBV7-9 | . | ASSFLGGARNLSGANVLT
TRBJ1-1 | TRBV6-5 | . | ASSPSAGTEAF
TRBJ1-2 | TRBV11-2 | . | ASSSLDRGRAYGYT
TRBJ1-1 | TRBV4-3 | . | ASSQDLPGGTEAF
TRBJ1-4 | TRBV15 | few | ATSRDYNPNEKLF
. | TRBV20-1 | . | SAEGGGTEQY
TRBJ1-1 | TRBV25-1 | . | ASITRDEAF